This T cell receptor (beta chain) was sequenced for a study of shared clonotypes between healthy human individuals (dated by TCRdb to the early 2020s). Regarding the complete study: A few men and a couple of women, aged 18 to 49 years, made up the cohort. Blood TCR repertoires of about five healthy adults were deeply sequenced to estimate repertoire size and the extent of clonotype sharing between individuals. Leukapheresis yielded between about 0.94 and 9 billion PBMCs per donor. For each donor, CD4 naive and CD4 memory were each given three plates, CD8 naive was given two plates, and CD8 memory was given one plate. To increase sequencing depth and limit assay-specific biases, different laboratories used diverse techniques to prepare libraries and sequence TCR repertoires. General study outcomes and caveats: Compared with non-shared clonotypes, clonotypes shared by all four sorted-subset donors had higher generation probabilities. Only blood was sampled, and tissue TCR repertoires likely differ from those in blood. Across a handful of donors, approximately 5% of naive CD4, approximately 4% of naive CD8, under 2.5% of memory CD4, and approximately 0.4% of memory CD8 clonotypes were shared. Larger estimated clonotype richness was generally found for naive subsets than for memory subsets. Rarefaction of sorted-subset datasets indicated incomplete sequencing despite the large sequencing depth. Based on pairwise subsampling, the degree of clonotype sharing among donors was expected to be affected by sequencing depth. The genetic and exposure-history diversity represented was limited by the small number of donors.

Turning to this clone: Its antigen has not been determined. It has no much larger one-base neighbor in the sample; base qualities were not kept.

From the cysteine up to the phenylalanine, the CDR3 has a length of 15 residues. Kept here is only the CDR3 DNA, which spans 45 bases and is read in frame from base 1. CDR1 WNHNN and CDR2 SYGVQD are derived from the germline V gene (reference sequence). Trimming takes 0 bases from V and 7 bases from J, and the germline ends sit 16 bases apart. Using the deep immunoSEQ assay, multiplex PCR amplified TCR CDR3 regions from genomic DNA. For each cell subset, the extracted genomic DNA was distributed evenly across all wells of several immunoSEQ 96-well plates, and each plate served as one replicate. For sorted subsets, about 0.2 ug genomic DNA, equal to some 28,000 T cell genomes, was loaded into each replicate PCR. The purified libraries were quantified using a Qubit 3.0 fluorometer, sized with a Bioanalyzer 2100, and then quantified again using the KAPA Library Quantification kit. Every immunoSEQ 96-well plate was sequenced on a separate single-read 150-cycle Illumina NextSeq 550 flow cell. Per the authors' processing: The immunoSEQ output contained only junctional sequences without quality scores, so filtering could not match that applied to full-length reads. Sequences were annotated with PyIR, a Python wrapper for IgBLAST v1.9, using IMGT germline references to assign V/J genes and CDR3. Reads were filtered out if the reads had weak V/J assignments (E-value above 1e-6), no CDR3, stop codons, out-of-frame junctions, or ambiguous translated residues. V3J clonotypes were defined as sequences sharing the same inferred V gene, J gene, and CDR3 amino acid sequence. To compute the percentage overlap between repertoires, the number of shared unique clonotypes was divided by the size of the smaller repertoire. Repertoire richness was assessed with RTK rarefaction, the Chao1 estimator, and Recon v2.1 estimates of unobserved clonotypes. Generation probabilities were computed with OLGA for all TCRbeta clonotypes obtained by the gDNA method from several donors. In TCRdb, the immuneACCESS table is reduced to in-frame sequences with V and J assigned. These tables do not hold every clone; where another copy was compared, an unresolved V gene accounts for under half, and the others remain unexplained. V, J and clone size are those of that table, while D and trimming were read from the DNA. The sample includes 2 million to 3 million clones, with under 95% observed a single time. Of the sample, about 0.39% is held by the ten largest clones.

The donors were healthy, HIV-negative adults with no recently reported acute infections or vaccinations. Every donor was a Caucasian adult living in Nashville, Tennessee, USA. CD4+ T cells were enriched by magnetic negative selection, after which naive cells were positively selected on CD45RA and the negative fraction was taken as the memory subset. Blood was obtained by leukapheresis, after which PBMCs were separated by Ficoll-Histopaque density gradient centrifugation and cryopreserved in liquid nitrogen vapor phase. Purity and quantity of every magnetically sorted T cell population were checked by analytical flow cytometry. Each sorted fraction had its genomic DNA isolated and then quantified by UV absorbance on a Nanodrop 2000c.

This receptor was taken from a man aged 18 to 29 in good health. Some clones in this sample may be carry-over from other donors' samples. The V gene is TRBV10-1 and the J gene is TRBJ2-7; D gene: possibly TRBD1, on 6 matching bases. The specimen sequenced was naive CD4+ T cells from PBMCs. The cell subset or site label on this specimen signifies: CD45RA+ positively selected. The CDR3 sequence is CASSESQAGATEQYF. The sequenced DNA is TGCGCCAGCAGTGAGTCTCAGGCAGGGGCGACTGAGCAGTACTTC.